This T cell receptor beta chain was recorded in a study of shared clonotypes between healthy human individuals (dated by TCRdb to the early 2020s). Looking at the study overall: The cohort comprised a couple of women and a few men aged 18 to 49 years. For each donor, three plates each were used for CD4 naive and CD4 memory, two plates were used for CD8 naive, and one plate was used for CD8 memory. The study deeply sequenced blood TCR repertoires of five healthy adults to estimate repertoire size and the extent of clonotype sharing between individuals. Libraries were prepared and TCR repertoires were sequenced by different laboratories using diverse techniques, in order to increase sequencing depth and limit assay-specific biases. Leukapheresis yielded between about 0.85 and 10 billion PBMCs per donor.

General study outcomes and caveats: Sampling was restricted to blood, and TCR repertoires in tissue are likely to differ from TCR repertoires in blood. Pairwise subsampling led to the expectation that sequencing depth would affect the degree of clonotype sharing among donors. Clonotypes shared by all four sorted-subset donors showed higher generation probabilities than non-shared clonotypes. When four donors were compared, the shared fraction of clonotypes was about 5.4% for naive CD4, roughly 3.4% for naive CD8, more than 2% for memory CD4, and 0.3% to 0.5% for memory CD8. Rarefaction of sorted-subset datasets indicated incomplete sequencing despite the large sequencing depth. Estimated clonotype richness was generally larger for naive than for memory subsets. Because the study included only a small number of donors, the genetic and exposure-history diversity represented was limited.

Donors were healthy HIV-negative adults with no recently reported acute infections or vaccinations. Only Caucasian adults living in Nashville, Tennessee, USA were represented among the donors. CD4+ T cells were enriched by magnetic negative selection, after which naive cells were positively selected on CD45RA and the negative fraction was taken as the memory subset. Blood was collected by leukapheresis, and PBMCs were isolated by Ficoll-Histopaque density gradient centrifugation and then cryopreserved in liquid nitrogen vapor phase. Analytical flow cytometry was used to check the purity and quantity of each magnetically sorted T cell population. Each sorted fraction had its genomic DNA isolated and then quantified by UV absorbance on a Nanodrop 2000c. The CDR3 goes from the cysteine to the phenylalanine over 12 residues. Only the CDR3 part of the read is kept: 36 bases, read in frame from the first base. The germline ends are 11 bases apart after V is trimmed by 6 bases and J by 5 bases. For CDR1 and CDR2, the germline V gene lists KGHSH and LQKENI.

Using the deep immunoSEQ assay, multiplex PCR amplified TCR CDR3 regions from genomic DNA. Extracted genomic DNA from each cell subset was distributed evenly across all wells of several immunoSEQ 96-well plates, and each plate was treated as a replicate. For sorted subsets, roughly 190 ng of genomic DNA, equivalent to tens of thousands of T cell genomes, went into each replicate PCR. Purified libraries were measured with a Qubit 3.0 fluorometer, size-checked on a Bioanalyzer 2100, and measured again with the KAPA Library Quantification kit. Each immunoSEQ 96-well plate was sequenced on its own single-read 150-cycle Illumina NextSeq 550 flow cell. The original pipeline was this. Because the immunoSEQ output held only junctional sequences and lacked quality scores, the filtering could not match the filtering applied to full-length reads. To assign V/J genes and CDR3, sequences were annotated using PyIR, a Python wrapper for IgBLAST v1.9, with IMGT germline references. Reads with weak V/J assignments (E-value above 1e-6), missing CDR3, stop codons, out-of-frame junctions, or ambiguous translated residues were removed. V3J clonotypes were defined as sequences sharing an identical inferred V gene, J gene, and CDR3 amino acid sequence. To compute the percentage overlap between repertoires, the number of shared unique clonotypes was divided by the size of the smaller repertoire. Three approaches were used to assess repertoire richness: RTK rarefaction, the Chao1 estimator, and Recon v2.1 estimates of unobserved clonotypes. For all TCRbeta clonotypes obtained by the gDNA method from a few donors, generation probabilities were computed with OLGA. Here the immuneACCESS table is served through TCRdb, limited to in-frame sequences with V and J called. Missing clones are a known gap in these copies; in checked studies unresolved V genes cover under half, and the rest lacks a known reason. The DNA gave D and trimming, while V, J and clone size come from that table. Present in this sample are 2 million to 2.5 million clones, 90% to 96% of which were seen just once. The top ten hold roughly 0.13% of the sample.

Regarding this clone: Its recognized antigen is unknown. Qualities for individual bases were not recorded, and no much larger clone is one base off. This sample also contains other DNA sequences that code for the same CDR3.

Here the chain combines TRBV18 and TRBJ2-7, with the D gene not clear enough to name. Sequencing was performed on naive CD4+ T cells sorted from blood. The sample's cell subset or site label, decoded: CD45RA+ positively selected. This TCR was recovered from a man younger than 35 in good health. The CDR3: CASSPGGDEQYF. The bases read TGTGCCAGCTCTCCCGGTGGCGACGAGCAGTACTTC.